The entry below gives a single TCR beta chain sequence along with its context. V was pared by 6 bases and J by 5 bases, with 9 bases of the junction left unmatched. Per the germline V gene, CDR1 is MRHNA and CDR2 is SNTAGT. The CDR3 contains 15 residues. This sample is part of a study of blood T cell repertoires in COVID-19. Original handling: By means of reference gene primer amplification, nucleated cell counts were estimated. TCRdb's table, derived via immunoSEQ multiplex PCR, lists solely in-frame clones and lacks some. That table is the source of V, J and clone size, and D and trimming were worked out from the DNA. The data show 230,000 or so clones, roughly nine tenths seen once.

This TCR was sampled from a woman in her thirties or forties who had recovered from COVID-19. The chain uses TRBV6-4 and TRBJ2-2; 7 bases map to TRBD1. The source material was peripheral blood. CDR3 bases: TGTGCCAGCAGGACCGGGACAGCCCCGACCGGGGAGCTGTTTTTT. Translated, it gives CASRTGTAPTGELFF.